This entry describes one T cell receptor (beta chain). This record belongs to a study of blood T cell repertoires in COVID-19. Study details: Sites across the United States, Italy and Spain contributed samples from acute and convalescent COVID-19. In each case, the material was cDNA or gDNA derived from T cells, B-cell-depleted T cells, or PBMCs.

The V and J ends lost 6 bases and 0 bases respectively, with 15 bases between them. Germline assignment: CDR1 SNHLY and CDR2 FYNNEI. The CDR3 is 16 amino acids. Authors' analysis steps: Amplification with reference gene primers provided the estimates of nucleated cell counts. The method was immunoSEQ multiplex PCR; TCRdb's version includes in-frame clones alone and lacks a portion of them. Clone size and V and J calls were adopted from that table, with D and trimming inferred from the DNA. The table lists approximately 300,000 clones, 80% to 90% of them singletons, with roughly 3.9% in the top ten. Sequencing input: peripheral blood. This clonotype was obtained from a woman between 40 and 55 years old with acute or convalescent COVID-19. This chain joins TRBV2 and TRBJ2-4; tentative D call: TRBD1 (5 bases). The CDR3 here is CASRHDRTLAKNIQYF. CDR3 coding DNA: TGTGCCAGCAGACACGACAGAACCCTAGCCAAAAACATTCAGTACTTC.